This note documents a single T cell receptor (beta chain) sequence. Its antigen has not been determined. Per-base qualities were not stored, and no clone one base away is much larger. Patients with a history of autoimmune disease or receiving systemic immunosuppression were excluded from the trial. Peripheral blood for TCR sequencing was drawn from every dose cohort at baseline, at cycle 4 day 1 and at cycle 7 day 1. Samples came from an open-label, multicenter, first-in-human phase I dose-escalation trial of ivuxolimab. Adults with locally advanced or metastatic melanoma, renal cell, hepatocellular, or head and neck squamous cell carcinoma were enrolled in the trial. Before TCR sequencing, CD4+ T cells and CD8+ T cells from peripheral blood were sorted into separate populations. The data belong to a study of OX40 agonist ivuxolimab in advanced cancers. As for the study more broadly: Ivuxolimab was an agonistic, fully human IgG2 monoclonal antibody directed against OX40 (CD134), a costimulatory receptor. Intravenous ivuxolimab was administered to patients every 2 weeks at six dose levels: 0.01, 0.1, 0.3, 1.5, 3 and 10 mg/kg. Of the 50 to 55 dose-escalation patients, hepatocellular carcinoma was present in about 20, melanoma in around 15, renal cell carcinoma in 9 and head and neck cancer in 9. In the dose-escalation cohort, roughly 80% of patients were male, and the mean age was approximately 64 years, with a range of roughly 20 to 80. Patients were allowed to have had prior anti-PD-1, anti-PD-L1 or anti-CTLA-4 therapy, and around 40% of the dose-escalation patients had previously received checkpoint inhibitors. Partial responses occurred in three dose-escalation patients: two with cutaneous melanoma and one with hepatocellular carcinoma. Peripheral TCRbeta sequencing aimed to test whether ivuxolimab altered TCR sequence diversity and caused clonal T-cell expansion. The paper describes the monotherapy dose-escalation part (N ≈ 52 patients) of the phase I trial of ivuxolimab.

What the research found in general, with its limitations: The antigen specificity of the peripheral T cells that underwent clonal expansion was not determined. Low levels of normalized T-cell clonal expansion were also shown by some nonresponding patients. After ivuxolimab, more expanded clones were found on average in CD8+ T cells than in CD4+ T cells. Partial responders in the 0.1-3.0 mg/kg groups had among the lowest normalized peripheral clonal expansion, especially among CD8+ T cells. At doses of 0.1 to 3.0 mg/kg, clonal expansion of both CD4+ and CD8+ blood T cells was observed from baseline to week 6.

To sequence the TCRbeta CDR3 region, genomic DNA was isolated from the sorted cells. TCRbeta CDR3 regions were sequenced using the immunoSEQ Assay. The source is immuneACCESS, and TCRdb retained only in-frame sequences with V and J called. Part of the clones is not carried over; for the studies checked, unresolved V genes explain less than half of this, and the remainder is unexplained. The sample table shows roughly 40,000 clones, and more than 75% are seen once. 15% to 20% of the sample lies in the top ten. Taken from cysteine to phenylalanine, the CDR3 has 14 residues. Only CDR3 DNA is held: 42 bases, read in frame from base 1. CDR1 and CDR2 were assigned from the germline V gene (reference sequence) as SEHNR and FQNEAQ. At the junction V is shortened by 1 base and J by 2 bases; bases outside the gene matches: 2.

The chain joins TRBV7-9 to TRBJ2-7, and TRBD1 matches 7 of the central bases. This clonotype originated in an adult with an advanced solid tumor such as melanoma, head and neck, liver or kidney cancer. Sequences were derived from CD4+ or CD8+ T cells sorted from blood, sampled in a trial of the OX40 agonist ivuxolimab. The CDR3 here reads CASSLGGQAYEQYF. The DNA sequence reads TGTGCCAGCAGCTTAGGTGGACAGGCCTACGAGCAGTACTTC.